The next 14 T cell receptor beta chains were all read from a single sample in a study of Graves' ophthalmopathy and Graves' hyperthyroidism. Amplified material comprised TCR beta CDR3 regions derived from RNA transcripts. After a first-round RT-PCR with HTBI primers, a second-round multiplex PCR was run. In TCRdb, the multiplex PCR reads were re-called with MiXCR into one record per CDR3 protein. The sample contains almost 750,000 distinct CDR3 sequences, roughly two fifths of which appear only once. Sequenced sample: peripheral blood. The receptor source for this set is an adult man with Graves' ophthalmopathy.

This chain joins TRBV20-1 and TRBJ1-3; 10 bases map to TRBD1. Germline V gene data show CDR1 as DFQATT and CDR2 as SNEGSKA (reference sequence). The CDR3 covers 14 residues. V lost 3 bases to trimming and J lost 5 bases; unmatched junction nucleotides: 4. The CDR3 DNA sequence: TGCAGTGCTAGTGCGGGACAGGGGAGAAACACCATATATTTT. Translated, it gives CSASAGQGRNTIYF.

This clonotype was seen more than once but under ten times. V is TRBV9 and J is TRBJ1-2; D remains unclear. Per the germline V gene, CDR1 is SGDLS and CDR2 is YYNGEE. The V end was cut by 0 bases, the J end by 2 bases, with 8 bases between. The CDR3 is 14 amino acids. The DNA for the CDR3 is TGTGCCAGCAGCGTAGCAGAGACCAACTATGGCTACACCTTC. Translated, it gives CASSVAETNYGYTF.

This clonotype showed up many times. The chain combines TRBV20-1 with TRBJ2-7; 10 nucleotides agree with TRBD1. The V segment lost 4 bases and the J segment 5 bases; nucleotides outside the gene matches: 5. Germline lookup yields CDR1 DFQATT and CDR2 SNEGSKA (reference sequence). CDR3 length equals 13 residues. CDR3 nucleotide sequence: TGCAGTGCTAAGGGACAGGGGCGGAACGAGCAGTACTTC. Protein product: CSAKGQGRNEQYF.

The sample holds a few counts of this clonotype. V gene TRBV2 combines with J gene TRBJ2-3; D unclear. This CDR3 has 14 amino acids. The germline CDR1 and CDR2 sequences are SNHLY and FYNNEI. V shed 8 bases and J shed 4 bases, with 16 bases lying between them. The CDR3 protein is CASGAANSADTQYF. CDR3 DNA: TGTGCCAGCGGTGCGGCAAACTCCGCAGATACGCAGTATTTT.

This sequence joins TRBV29-1 and TRBJ2-7, with 7 bases fitting TRBD1. Germline lookup yields CDR1 SQVTM and CDR2 ANQGSEA. The V gene end was trimmed by 3 bases and the J gene end by 5 bases; junction bases not matched to a gene: 7. This CDR3 is 13 amino acids long. CDR3 protein: CSVDDREFDEQYF. CDR3 coding DNA: TGCAGCGTTGACGACAGGGAATTCGACGAGCAGTACTTC.

The CDR3 DNA sequence: TGTGCCTGGAGTGTTCGGAGGGCAGAGAAAGCTTTCTTT. Translating it yields CAWSVRRAEKAFF. The genes are TRBV19 and TRBJ1-1; D is uncertain. Trimming took 11 bases from V and 9 from J, leaving 22 bases between them. Germline V gene data show CDR1 as LNHDA and CDR2 as SQIVND (reference sequence). This CDR3 is built from 13 residues.

This clonotype was detected many times. The chain carries TRBV29-1 and TRBJ2-7; tentative D call: TRBD2 (5 bases). The CDR3 contains 13 residues. V was shortened by 3 bases and J by 5 bases, with 14 bases between the two germline ends. Germline-derived CDR1 and CDR2 are SQVTM and ANQGSEA. The CDR3 region is CSVDSGEPHEQYF. The CDR3 region has the DNA TGCAGCGTTGATTCCGGGGAACCCCACGAGCAGTACTTC.

About this clonotype: One end of the junction does not line up with germline, which may come from a read error. The chain couples TRBV10-3 to TRBJ2-6, with D unclear. Germline loops: CDR1 ENHRY, CDR2 SYGVKD. This CDR3 is 16 amino acids long. CDR3 residues: CASSYSKLSGANVLTF. CDR3 in DNA: TGTGCCAGCAGTTACTCGAAACTCTCTGGGGCCAACGTCCTGACTTTC.

V usage is TRBV29-1 and J usage is TRBJ1-6, with D possibly matching TRBD1 (6 bases). The CDR3 spans 13 residues. V was cut by 2 bases and J by 12 bases, with 14 bases left in between. Germline V gene data show CDR1 as SQVTM and CDR2 as ANQGSEA. The CDR3 loop reads CSVEPQGNLPLHF. The CDR3 DNA reads as TGCAGCGTTGAACCTCAGGGGAACTTACCCCTCCACTTT.

The sample holds one count of this clonotype. The chain combines TRBV7-2 with TRBJ2-5; D is perhaps TRBD1 or TRBD2 (8 bases each). Per the germline V gene, CDR1 is SGHTA and CDR2 is FQGNSA. This CDR3 contains 17 residues. V lost 5 bases and J 5 bases, leaving 24 bases between the germline ends. The CDR3 DNA reads TGTGCCAGCAGCCGATGGACAGGGACGGGACTAGGGGAGACCCAGTACTTC. Translation gives CASSRWTGTGLGETQYF.

Ten or more counts support this clonotype. This chain links TRBV10-3 with TRBJ2-5; 10 nucleotides align to TRBD2. With 0 bases clipped from V and 2 bases from J, the junction kept 3 bases outside the gene matches. Looked up from germline, CDR1 is ENHRY and CDR2 is SYGVKD. The CDR3 is 16 residues long. CDR3 bases: TGTGCCATCAGTGAGTCCAGCGGGAGGGCGCAAGAGACCCAGTACTTC. Amino acid sequence: CAISESSGRAQETQYF.

The table lists this clonotype with many counts. The chain recombines TRBV5-4 with TRBJ1-5; 11 bases line up with TRBD1. Germline V gene data show CDR1 as SGHNT and CDR2 as YYREEE (reference sequence). The CDR3 consists of 14 residues. The ends lost 3 bases at V and 7 bases at J; junction bases unmatched: 3. Here the CDR3 reads CASSSGTGGQPQHF. The CDR3 nucleotides read TGTGCCAGCAGCTCCGGGACAGGGGGGCAGCCCCAGCATTTT.

V is TRBV7-9 and J is TRBJ2-2, with 8 bases matching TRBD1. The CDR3 sequence is 15 residues long. J lost 6 bases, V lost 6 bases, and 9 bases had no gene match. The V gene's germline CDR1 is SEHNR and CDR2 FQNEAQ (reference sequence). The CDR3: CASSLGQGRSGELFF. The DNA for the CDR3 is TGTGCCAGCAGTCTTGGACAGGGAAGGTCCGGGGAGCTGTTTTTT.

This clonotype was picked up many times. This chain joins TRBV7-2 and TRBJ1-2, with D hard to call. Germline values: CDR1 SGHTA, CDR2 FQGNSA. Between the trimmed V and J ends, which lost 1 base and 5 bases, there was a span of 11 bases. The CDR3 totals 14 residues. This CDR3 is CASSLDTTEYGYTF. The DNA of the CDR3 is TGTGCCAGCAGCTTAGACACAACAGAATATGGCTACACCTTC.